This entry concerns a single T cell receptor beta chain. The data originate from a study of blood T cell repertoires in COVID-19. Study context: Samples of COVID-19 (acute and convalescent) were obtained from the United States, Italy and Spain. T cells, B-cell-depleted T cells, or PBMCs provided the cDNA or gDNA that served as material.

Trimming took off 1 base at V and 1 base at J, with 14 bases between the two ends. Per the germline V gene, CDR1 is MGHRA and CDR2 is YSYEKL. The CDR3 consists of 16 residues. Original processing notes: Amplified reference gene primers provided the basis for estimating nucleated cell counts. Sequencing used immunoSEQ multiplex PCR; TCRdb keeps in-frame clones, though not all of them. V and J calls plus clone size are reproduced from that table; the DNA served to infer D and trimming. The repertoire holds 340,000 or so clones, with around nine tenths as singletons. This sequence originates from a man aged 45-65 years with active or convalescent COVID-19. Sequences were obtained from peripheral blood. The chain combines TRBV4-1 with TRBJ2-7; tentatively, D is TRBD1 (6 bases). CDR3 sequence: CASSQGGQPGSYEQYF. The CDR3 nucleotides read TGCGCCAGCAGCCAAGGGGGGCAGCCAGGATCCTACGAGCAGTACTTC.